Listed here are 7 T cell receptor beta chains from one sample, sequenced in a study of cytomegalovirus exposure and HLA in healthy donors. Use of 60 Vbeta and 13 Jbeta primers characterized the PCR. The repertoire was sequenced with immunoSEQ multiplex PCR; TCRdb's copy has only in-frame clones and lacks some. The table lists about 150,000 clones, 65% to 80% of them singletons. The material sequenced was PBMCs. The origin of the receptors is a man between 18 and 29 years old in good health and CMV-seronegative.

CDR3 nucleotide sequence: TGTGCCAGCCGTCCCTTGAGCTCCTACAATGAGCAGTTCTTC. It codes for CASRPLSSYNEQFF. This chain uses TRBV9 with TRBJ2-1; D uncertain. Germline V gene sequence: CDR1 SGDLS, CDR2 YYNGEE. V was pared by 7 bases and J by 0 bases, with 11 bases between. The CDR3 runs to 14 residues.

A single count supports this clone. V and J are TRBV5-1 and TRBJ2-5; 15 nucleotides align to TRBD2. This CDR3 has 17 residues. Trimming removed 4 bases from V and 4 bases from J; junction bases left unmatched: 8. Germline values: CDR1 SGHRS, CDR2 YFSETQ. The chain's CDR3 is CASSVSWTSGGGETQYF. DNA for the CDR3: TGCGCCAGCAGCGTATCCTGGACTAGCGGGGGGGGAGAGACCCAGTACTTC.

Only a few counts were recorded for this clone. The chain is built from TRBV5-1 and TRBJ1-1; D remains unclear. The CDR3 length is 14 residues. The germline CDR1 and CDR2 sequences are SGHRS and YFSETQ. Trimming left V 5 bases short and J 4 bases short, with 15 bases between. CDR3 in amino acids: CASRAGEEGTEAFF. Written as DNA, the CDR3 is TGCGCCAGCAGGGCCGGGGAGGAGGGCACTGAAGCTTTCTTT.

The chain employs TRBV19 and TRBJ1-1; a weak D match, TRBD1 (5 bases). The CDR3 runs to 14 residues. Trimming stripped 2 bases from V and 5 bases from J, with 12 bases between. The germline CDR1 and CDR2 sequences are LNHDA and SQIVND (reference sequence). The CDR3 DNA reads TGTGCCAGTAGTATATCCATGGGGGGGACTGAAGCTTTCTTT. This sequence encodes CASSISMGGTEAFF.

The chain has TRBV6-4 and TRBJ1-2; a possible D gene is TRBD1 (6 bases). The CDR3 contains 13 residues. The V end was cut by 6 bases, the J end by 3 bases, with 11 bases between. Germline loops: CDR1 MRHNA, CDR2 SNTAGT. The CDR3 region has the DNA TGTGCCAGCAGGGGGGACACCGACTATGGCTACACCTTC. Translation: CASRGDTDYGYTF.

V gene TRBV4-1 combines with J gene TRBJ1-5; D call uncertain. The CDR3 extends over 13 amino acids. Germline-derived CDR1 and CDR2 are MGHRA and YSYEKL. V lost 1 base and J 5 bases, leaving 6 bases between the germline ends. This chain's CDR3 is CASSQGPYQPQHF. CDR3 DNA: TGCGCCAGCAGCCAAGGTCCGTATCAGCCCCAGCATTTT.

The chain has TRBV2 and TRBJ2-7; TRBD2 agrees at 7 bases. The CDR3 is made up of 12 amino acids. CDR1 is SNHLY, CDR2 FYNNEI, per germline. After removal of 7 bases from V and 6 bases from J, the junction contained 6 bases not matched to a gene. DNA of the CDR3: TGTGCCAGCAAAGGGGAGGGGTTCGAGCAGTACTTC. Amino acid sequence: CASKGEGFEQYF.